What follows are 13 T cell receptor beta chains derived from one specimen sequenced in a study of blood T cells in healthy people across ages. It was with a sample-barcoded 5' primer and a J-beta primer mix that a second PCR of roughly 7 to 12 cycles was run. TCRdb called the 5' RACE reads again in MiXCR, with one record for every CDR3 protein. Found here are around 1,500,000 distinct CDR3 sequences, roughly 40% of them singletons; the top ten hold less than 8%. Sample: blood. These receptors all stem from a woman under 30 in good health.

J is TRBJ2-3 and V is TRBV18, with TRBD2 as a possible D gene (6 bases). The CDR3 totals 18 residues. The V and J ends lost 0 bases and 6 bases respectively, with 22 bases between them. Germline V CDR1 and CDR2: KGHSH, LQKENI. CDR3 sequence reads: CASSPPAVGGPIFDTQYF. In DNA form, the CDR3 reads TGTGCCAGCTCACCACCGGCCGTGGGGGGTCCTATTTTCGATACGCAGTATTTT.

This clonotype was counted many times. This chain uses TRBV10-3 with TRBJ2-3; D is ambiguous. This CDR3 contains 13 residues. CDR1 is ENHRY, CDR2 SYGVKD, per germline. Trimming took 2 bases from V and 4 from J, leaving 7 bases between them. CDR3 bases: TGTGCCATCAGTGAGAGTCCGGCAGATACGCAGTATTTT. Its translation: CAISESPADTQYF.

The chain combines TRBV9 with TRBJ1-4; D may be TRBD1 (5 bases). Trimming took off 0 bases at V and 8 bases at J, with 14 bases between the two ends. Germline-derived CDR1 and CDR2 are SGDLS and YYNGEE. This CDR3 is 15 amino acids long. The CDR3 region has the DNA TGTGCCAGCAGCGTAGGATCAGGGACGCGGGAAAAACTGTTTTTT. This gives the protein CASSVGSGTREKLFF. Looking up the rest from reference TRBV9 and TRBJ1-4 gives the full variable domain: DSGVTQTPKHLITATGQRVTLRCSPRSGDLSVYWYQQSLDQGLQFLIQYYNGEERAKGNILERFSAQQFPDLHSELNLSSLELGDSALYFCASSVGSGTREKLFFGSGTQLSVL.

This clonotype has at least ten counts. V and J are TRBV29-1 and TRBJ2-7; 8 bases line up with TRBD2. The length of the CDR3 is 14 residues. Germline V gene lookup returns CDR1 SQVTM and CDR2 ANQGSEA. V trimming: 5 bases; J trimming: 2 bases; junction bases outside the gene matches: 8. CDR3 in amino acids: CSVYPGLVPYEQYF. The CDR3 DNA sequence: TGCAGCGTTTACCCGGGACTAGTCCCCTACGAGCAGTACTTC.

Here the CDR3 DNA reads TGTGCCAGCAGCCCAGCCTCCTATAATTCACCCCTCCACTTT. This sequence encodes CASSPASYNSPLHF. The chain uses TRBV14 and TRBJ1-6; D is ambiguous. V dropped 4 bases and J dropped 0 bases, with 4 bases sitting between them. Looked up from germline, CDR1 is SGHDN and CDR2 is FVKESK. The CDR3 runs to 14 residues. The full variable domain, rest sourced from reference TRBV14 and TRBJ1-6, is EAGVTQFPSHSVIEKGQTVTLRCDPISGHDNLYWYRRVMGKEIKFLLHFVKESKQDESGMPNNRFLAERTGGTYSTLKVQPAELEDSGVYFCASSPASYNSPLHFGNGTRLTVT.

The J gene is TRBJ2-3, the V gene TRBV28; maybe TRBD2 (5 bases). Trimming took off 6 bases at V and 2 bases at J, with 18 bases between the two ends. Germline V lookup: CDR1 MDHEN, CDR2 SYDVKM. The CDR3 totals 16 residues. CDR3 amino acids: CASSLRGNLHTDTQYF. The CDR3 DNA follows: TGTGCCAGCAGCCTCAGAGGGAACCTTCACACAGATACGCAGTATTTT.

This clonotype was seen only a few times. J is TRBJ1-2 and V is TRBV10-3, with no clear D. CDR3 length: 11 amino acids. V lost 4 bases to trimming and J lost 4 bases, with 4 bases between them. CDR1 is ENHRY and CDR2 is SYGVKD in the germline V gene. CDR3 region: CAISGAYGYTF. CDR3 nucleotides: TGTGCCATCAGTGGGGCCTATGGCTACACCTTC.

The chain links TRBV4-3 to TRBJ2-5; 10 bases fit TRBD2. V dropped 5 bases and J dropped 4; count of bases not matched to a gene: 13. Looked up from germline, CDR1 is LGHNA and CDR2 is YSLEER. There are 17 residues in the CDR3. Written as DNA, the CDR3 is TGCGCCAGCAGCTCTACGGCTAGCGGGAGCCGCCGAGAGACCCAGTACTTC. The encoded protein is CASSSTASGSRRETQYF.

CDR3 region: CASSEPGTASYEQFF. In DNA form, the CDR3 reads TGTGCCAGCAGTGAACCCGGGACTGCCTCCTACGAGCAGTTCTTC. The J gene is TRBJ2-1, the V gene TRBV25-1, with a tentative D call TRBD2 (6 bases). The germline CDR1 and CDR2 sequences are MGHDK and SYGVNS. The CDR3 contains 15 residues. V was pared by 2 bases and J by 10 bases, with 18 bases between.

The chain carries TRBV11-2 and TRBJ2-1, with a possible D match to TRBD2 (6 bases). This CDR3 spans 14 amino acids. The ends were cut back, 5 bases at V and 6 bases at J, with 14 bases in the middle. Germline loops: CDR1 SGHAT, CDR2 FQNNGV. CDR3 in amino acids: CASSVGTGGNEQFF. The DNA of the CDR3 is TGTGCCAGCAGCGTAGGTACCGGGGGCAATGAGCAGTTCTTC.

The CDR3, as DNA: TGTGCCAGCTCACGTCAGAGACGGGAACAAGAGACCCAGTACTTC. It translates to CASSRQRREQETQYF. The V gene is TRBV18, the J gene TRBJ2-5, with a possible D match to TRBD2 (5 bases). V lost 4 bases, J lost 2 bases, and 14 bases lay in between. Per germline, CDR1 KGHSH and CDR2 LQKENI. This CDR3 has 15 amino acids.

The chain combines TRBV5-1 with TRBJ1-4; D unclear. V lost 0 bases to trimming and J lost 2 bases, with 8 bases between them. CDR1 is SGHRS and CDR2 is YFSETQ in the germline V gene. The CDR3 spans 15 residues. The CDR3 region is CASSLAEYTNEKLFF. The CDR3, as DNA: TGCGCCAGCAGCTTGGCCGAGTACACTAATGAAAAACTGTTTTTT. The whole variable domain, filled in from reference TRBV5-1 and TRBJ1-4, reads KAGVTQTPRYLIKTRGQQVTLSCSPISGHRSVSWYQQTPGQGLQFLFEYFSETQRNKGNFPGRFSGRQFSNSRSEMNVSTLELGDSALYLCASSLAEYTNEKLFFGSGTQLSVL.

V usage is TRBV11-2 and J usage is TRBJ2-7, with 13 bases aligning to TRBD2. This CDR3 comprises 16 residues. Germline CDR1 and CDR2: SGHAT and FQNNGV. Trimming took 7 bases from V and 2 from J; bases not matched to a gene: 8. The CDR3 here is CASTDAGTSGTYEQYF. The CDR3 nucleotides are TGTGCCAGCACCGACGCCGGGACTAGCGGGACCTACGAGCAGTACTTC.